This T cell receptor (beta chain) was captured in a study of human T cells and chemical hapten exposure. This clonotype has a handful of counts. Its antigen is not identified. Broader study findings: Patch test score showed a positive correlation with PT1 expanded TCR counts. Once DPC sensitization occurred, TCRs above 1 in 1000 frequency showed no change. With alopecia, donors may have immune responses unlike healthy people's. Relative to controls, expanded TCRs formed significantly more large CDR3 similarity clusters.

TCRdb re-derived calls from the RACE reads in MiXCR, one entry per CDR3 protein. The table lists roughly 380,000 distinct CDR3 sequences, over 6% of them singletons, with about 5.6% in the top ten. Germline assignment: CDR1 SQVTM and CDR2 ANQGSEA. V lost 2 bases and J lost 15, with 20 bases in between. This CDR3 spans 13 amino acids. Sample time point: patch test 2, 6 weeks after DPC sensitization. The treatment denotes: therapeutic diphenylcyclopropenone sensitization with weekly scalp DPC. The chain uses TRBV29-1 and TRBJ2-1, with a weak D call TRBD2 (6 bases). The sequences come from whole blood, collected in connection with sensitization to the hapten diphenylcyclopropenone (DPC). The clonotype originates from a woman under 30 with alopecia areata. Some clones in this sample may be carry-over from other donors' samples. DNA of the CDR3: TGCAGCGTTGAACCCTCAGGAGGGGTAATGCTGTTCTTC. Amino acids: CSVEPSGGVMLFF.